The 14 T cell receptor beta chains given below trace back to one sample, sequenced in a study of CD8+CD57+ T cells in acquired aplastic anemia. TCR beta VDJ and CDR3 were profiled, and genomic DNA was the template. One entry per CDR3 protein, called by TCRdb with MiXCR from the reads. The table records under 200,000 distinct CDR3 sequences, 40% to 55% of them present only once. The patients chosen for sequencing had shown expansion of CD8+CD57+ cells (detected by flow cytometry). The sequencing sample was made of sorted CD4+, CD8+, or CD8+CD57+ T cells (not recorded which) from PBMCs. The receptors were gathered from a human donor with aplastic anemia.

This chain connects TRBV7-9 to TRBJ1-2, with D possibly being TRBD1 (5 bases). CDR3 length: 15 amino acids. The germline gives CDR1 SEHNR, CDR2 FQNEAQ (reference sequence). Trimming pared 0 bases from V and 4 bases from J, leaving 12 bases between. The CDR3 bases are TGTGCCAGCAGCTTAGCGGTGGGGCCTGTCTATGGCTACACCTTC. It yields the protein CASSLAVGPVYGYTF.

The sample holds many counts of this clonotype. V usage is TRBV5-4 and J usage is TRBJ1-6; TRBD1 agrees at 7 bases. The length of the CDR3 is 14 residues. With V trimmed by 4 bases and J by 10 bases, 8 bases remained unmatched. Germline CDR1 reads SGHNT; CDR2 reads YYREEE (reference sequence). In DNA form, the CDR3 reads TGTGCCAGCAGCGGGGACAGCGGGAGGTCACCCCTCCACTTT. Its translation: CASSGDSGRSPLHF. Combining the CDR3 with reference TRBV5-4 and TRBJ1-6 gives the whole variable domain ETGVTQSPTHLIKTRGQQVTLRCSSQSGHNTVSWYQQALGQGPQFIFQYYREEENGRGNFPPRFSGLQFPNYSSELNVNALELDDSALYLCASSGDSGRSPLHFGNGTRLTVT.

The chain joins TRBV20-1 to TRBJ2-7; 8 nucleotides align to TRBD2. Germline CDR1 is DFQATT and CDR2 is SNEGSKA (reference sequence). Losses at the gene ends were 6 bases for V and 7 bases for J; bases not matched to a gene: 8. The CDR3 contains 12 residues. The CDR3 sequence: CSAYSGGLEQYF. CDR3 DNA: TGCAGTGCATATTCGGGGGGGCTTGAGCAGTACTTC.

This clonotype has at least ten counts. This chain connects TRBV30 to TRBJ1-6, with D uncertain. This CDR3 has 15 amino acids. CDR1 GTSNPN and CDR2 SVGIG come from the germline V gene (reference sequence). V shed 3 bases and J shed 6 bases, with 15 bases lying between them. The CDR3 DNA reads TGTGCCTGGAGCCCCCTGGGAGCGGCTAATTCACCCCTCCACTTT. This sequence encodes CAWSPLGAANSPLHF.

As for this clonotype: At one end the junction does not follow the germline gene, possibly because of a read error. This sequence joins TRBV29-1 and TRBJ2-5; D unclear. Germline CDR1 and CDR2: SQVTM and ANQGSEA. CDR3 length equals 12 residues. The CDR3 nucleotides are TGCAGCCCTGAGGTACTCCAAGAGACCCGGTACTTC. Its protein product is CSPEVLQETRYF.

V gene TRBV4-1 combines with J gene TRBJ1-2, with D perhaps TRBD1 (5 bases). Between the trimmed V and J ends, which lost 3 bases and 6 bases, there was a span of 11 bases. CDR1 and CDR2 (germline): MGHRA, YSYEKL. The CDR3 consists of 13 residues. Written as DNA, the CDR3 is TGCGCCAGCAGCCATACGGGGACGGATGGCTACACCTTC. Its translation is CASSHTGTDGYTF.

The table lists this clonotype with many counts. CDR3 coding DNA: TGTGCCAGCAGCCAGCCGGGCGAATCCTACGAGCAGTACTTC. Translated, it gives CASSQPGESYEQYF. V usage is TRBV14 and J usage is TRBJ2-7; D is ambiguous. The CDR3 spans 14 residues. Germline CDR1 and CDR2: SGHDN and FVKESK. The ends were cut back, 3 bases at V and 1 base at J, with 10 bases in the middle.

This clonotype came up once. The rearrangement uses TRBV19 and TRBJ2-3, with TRBD2 matching 9 bases. Germline trimming cut 3 bases from V and 2 bases from J; bases unmatched to any gene: 6. Per the germline V gene, CDR1 is LNHDA and CDR2 is SQIVND (reference sequence). CDR3 length: 16 amino acids. Here the CDR3 DNA reads TGTGCCAGTAGTATCCAAGGCGGGGGGGTCACAGATACGCAGTATTTT. Amino acids: CASSIQGGGVTDTQYF.

This clonotype was recorded many times. The chain links TRBV5-1 to TRBJ2-1, with D perhaps assigned TRBD1 or TRBD2 (5 bases each). Trimming shortened V by 0 bases and J by 0 bases, and 7 bases separated the two germline ends. Germline V gene data show CDR1 as SGHRS and CDR2 as YFSETQ. CDR3 size: 15 residues. CDR3 sequence reads: CASSLGGISYNEQFF. CDR3 coding DNA: TGCGCCAGCAGCTTGGGGGGGATCTCCTACAATGAGCAGTTCTTC.

The chain links TRBV24-1 to TRBJ2-3; D is perhaps TRBD1 or TRBD2 (7 bases each). Germline V gives CDR1 KGHDR, CDR2 SFDVKD. V gave up 5 bases and J gave up 13 bases, with 18 bases separating them. The CDR3 loop spans 13 amino acids. The CDR3 loop is CATSVHQGGVKYF. As DNA, the CDR3 is TGTGCCACCAGTGTTCACCAGGGGGGGGTAAAGTATTTT.

The V and J genes are TRBV6-2 or TRBV6-3 and TRBJ1-1; a possible D gene is TRBD1 (6 bases). V lost 2 bases, J lost 6 bases, and 16 bases lay in between. Per the germline V gene, CDR1 is MNHEY and CDR2 is SVGEGT. CDR3 length equals 15 residues. The CDR3 is CASSYGVVGGPEAFF. CDR3 sequence (DNA): TGTGCCAGCAGTTACGGGGTGGTTGGGGGGCCTGAAGCTTTCTTT.

This clonotype came up many times. The CDR3 DNA reads as TGCGCCAGCAGCCAAGTGTTATCGGGTGAGCAGTTCTTC. Its protein is CASSQVLSGEQFF. The chain uses TRBV4-3 and TRBJ2-1; D uncertain. This CDR3 comprises 13 residues. Germline V gene data show CDR1 as LGHNA and CDR2 as YSLEER. V dropped 1 base and J dropped 9 bases, with 10 bases sitting between them.

A remark on this clonotype: Given a much more abundant clone one base away, this may be a read error. CDR3 amino acids: CASSKTSGSSYEQYF. As DNA, the CDR3 is TGTGCCAGCAGCAAAACTAGCGGGAGTTCCTACGAGCAGTACTTC. The chain combines TRBV11-2 with TRBJ2-7; 11 bases match TRBD2. This CDR3 contains 15 residues. Germline CDR1 and CDR2: SGHAT and FQNNGV. V gave up 5 bases and J gave up 1 base; unmatched junction bases: 4. The entire variable domain, with the rest obtained from reference TRBV11-2 and TRBJ2-7, is as follows: EAGVAQSPRYKIIEKRQSVAFWCNPISGHATLYWYQQILGQGPKLLIQFQNNGVVDDSQLPKDRFSAERLKGVDSTLKIQPAKLEDSAVYLCASSKTSGSSYEQYFGPGTRLTVT.

A note on this clonotype: A read error may be the cause here, since a much bigger clone is one base away. V and J are TRBV5-1 and TRBJ2-1; TRBD2 agrees at 9 bases. From germline, CDR1 is SGHRS and CDR2 YFSETQ. With V trimmed by 7 bases and J by 8 bases, 10 bases remained unmatched. CDR3 length: 14 amino acids. CDR3 sequence: CASAPGLAYDEQFF. Here the CDR3 DNA reads TGCGCCAGCGCACCGGGACTAGCTTACGATGAGCAGTTCTTC.